The T cell receptor beta chain under discussion was sequenced for a study of blood T cell repertoires in COVID-19. Study-level background: Nucleic acid was either cDNA or gDNA, and it came from T cells, B-cell-depleted T cells, or PBMCs.

Trimming shortened V by 1 base and J by 4 bases, and 25 bases separated the two germline ends. This CDR3 contains 19 residues. Germline V CDR1 and CDR2: MGHRA, YSYEKL. In the original workflow: Amplification with reference gene primers provided the estimates of nucleated cell counts. The data were produced by immunoSEQ multiplex PCR, yet TCRdb's version contains in-frame clones alone and is incomplete. V, J and clone size were drawn from that table, and D and trimming were deduced from the DNA. The repertoire consists of around 260,000 clones, with 90% to 95% occurring once and the leading ten covering over 2%. A Seattle source enrolled patients during active infection and followed them longitudinally.

The clonotype comes from a woman aged 25 to 45 with COVID-19, enrolled during active disease. Material for sequencing was peripheral blood. V usage is TRBV4-1 and J usage is TRBJ1-2; D possibly corresponds to TRBD1 (6 bases). The CDR3 region has the DNA TGCGCCAGCAGCCAAGGGGGAATACCTGCGGGTTGGGACATCTATGGCTACACCTTC. Protein product: CASSQGGIPAGWDIYGYTF.